These 25 T cell receptor beta chains originate from one sample sequenced in a study of T cell clonotyping in hematopoietic cell transplantation. Clones were read by immunoSEQ multiplex PCR, and TCRdb kept only the in-frame ones, dropping some. The repertoire holds some 15,000 clones, with approximately 87% as singletons. This specimen was PBMCs, taken 100 days after allogeneic stem cell transplant. The receptors derive from a male patient between 60 and 69 years old who had an allogeneic stem cell transplant from a related donor, so the T cells may come from the graft donor. Some clones in this sample may be carry-over from other donors' samples.

The rearrangement uses TRBV7-3 and TRBJ1-1, with unresolved D. The CDR3 consists of 13 residues. The V gene's germline CDR1 is SGHTA and CDR2 FQGTGA. V was pared by 0 bases and J by 1 base, with 3 bases between. CDR3 sequence (DNA): TGTGCCAGCAGCTTAACGGGGAACACTGAAGCTTTCTTT. This encodes CASSLTGNTEAFF. The variable domain in full, with the rest retrieved from reference TRBV7-3 and TRBJ1-1, is GAGVSQTPSNKVTEKGKYVELRCDPISGHTALYWYRQSLGQGPEFLIYFQGTGAADDSGLPNDRFFAVRPEGSVSTLKIQRTERGDSAVYLCASSLTGNTEAFFGQGTRLTVV.

The V gene is TRBV19, the J gene TRBJ1-1, with D hard to call. Germline V gene sequence: CDR1 LNHDA, CDR2 SQIVND (reference sequence). This CDR3 spans 13 amino acids. The V and J ends lost 3 bases and 3 bases respectively, with 8 bases between them. The CDR3 region is CASSINGDTEAFF. CDR3 sequence (DNA): TGTGCCAGTAGTATCAACGGCGACACTGAAGCTTTCTTT.

This clone was seen a handful of times. This rearrangement joins TRBV7-8 to TRBJ1-1; TRBD1 aligns across 11 bases. Germline V gives CDR1 SGHVS, CDR2 FQNEAQ. Losses at the gene ends were 5 bases for V and 5 bases for J; bases not matched to a gene: 7. This CDR3 region has 15 residues. The CDR3 DNA is TGTGCCAGCAGCCGGGACAGGGGGGTGCGGACTGAAGCTTTCTTT. Protein product: CASSRDRGVRTEAFF.

In DNA, the CDR3 is TGTGCCAGCAGCTACGCCGCTGAGGTGGGTGGCTACACCTTC. It encodes CASSYAAEVGGYTF. V is TRBV11-3 and J is TRBJ1-2; no definite D call. Germline CDR1 and CDR2: SGHNT and YENEEA. Trimming stripped 4 bases from V and 7 bases from J, with 16 bases between. CDR3 length: 14 residues.

J is TRBJ1-5 and V is TRBV2, with D tentatively TRBD1 (5 bases). The CDR3 has 14 amino acids. Germline-derived CDR1 and CDR2 are SNHLY and FYNNEI. V was pared by 8 bases and J by 0 bases, with 11 bases between. This CDR3 is CASQGRISNQPQHF. The CDR3 DNA reads as TGTGCCAGCCAGGGACGGATTAGCAATCAGCCCCAGCATTTT.

The J gene is TRBJ1-1, the V gene TRBV10-3; maybe TRBD1 (5 bases). CDR1 and CDR2 from the germline V gene are ENHRY and SYGVKD. Trimming shortened V by 4 bases and J by 2 bases, and 8 bases separated the two germline ends. This CDR3 is built from 13 residues. CDR3 loop: CAISGGPNTEAFF. The CDR3 DNA follows: TGTGCCATCAGTGGGGGACCTAACACTGAAGCTTTCTTT.

This chain joins TRBV6-5 and TRBJ2-2; D is undetermined. Germline loops: CDR1 MNHEY, CDR2 SVGAGI. The CDR3 has 14 amino acids. Trimming shortened V by 3 bases and J by 5 bases, and 10 bases separated the two germline ends. Written as DNA, the CDR3 is TGTGCCAGCAGTTATGACGTGGGGACCGGGGAGCTGTTTTTT. This codes for CASSYDVGTGELFF.

The genes are TRBV6-4 and TRBJ2-1, with a tentative D call TRBD1 (6 bases). CDR1 is MRHNA, CDR2 SNTAGT, per germline. The CDR3 contains 13 residues. V lost 3 bases, J lost 8 bases, and 11 bases lay in between. CDR3 in amino acids: CASSETGLDEQFF. The CDR3 nucleotides are TGTGCCAGCAGTGAAACAGGGTTGGATGAGCAGTTCTTC.

The rearrangement joins TRBV10-3 to TRBJ2-2, with unresolved D. Trimming took off 4 bases at V and 1 base at J, with 4 bases between the two ends. Per germline, CDR1 ENHRY and CDR2 SYGVKD. This CDR3 is built from 13 residues. This CDR3 is CAISGGNTGELFF. For the CDR3, the DNA is TGTGCCATCAGTGGAGGGAACACCGGGGAGCTGTTTTTT.

The chain uses TRBV6-5 and TRBJ1-6; D is ambiguous. The CDR3 has 13 amino acids. Germline lookup yields CDR1 MNHEY and CDR2 SVGAGI. V shed 0 bases and J shed 10 bases, with 7 bases lying between them. The DNA of the CDR3 is TGTGCCAGCAGTTACTCGAGGAACTCACCCCTCCACTTT. Protein: CASSYSRNSPLHF.

V is TRBV30 and J is TRBJ1-2; the D is unclear. Per the germline V gene, CDR1 is GTSNPN and CDR2 is SVGIG (reference sequence). Trimming took off 2 bases at V and 8 bases at J, with 12 bases between the two ends. The CDR3 is 12 residues long. The CDR3 DNA follows: TGTGCCTGGAGTTTGCAGGCGGGCGGCTACACCTTC. This encodes CAWSLQAGGYTF.

The chain carries TRBV4-3 and TRBJ2-7; a weak D match, TRBD2 (6 bases). CDR1 and CDR2 (germline): LGHNA, YSLEER. CDR3 length: 15 amino acids. Trimming pared 5 bases from V and 3 bases from J, leaving 17 bases between. The CDR3 sequence: CASSIIPGGDYEQYF. CDR3 coding DNA: TGCGCCAGCAGCATAATTCCCGGGGGTGACTACGAGCAGTACTTC.

The chain is built from TRBV5-8 and TRBJ1-2; no definite D call. CDR3 length: 11 residues. The V gene's germline CDR1 is SGHTS and CDR2 YDEGEE. Trimming stripped 1 base from V and 8 bases from J, with 6 bases between. CDR3 bases: TGTGCCAGCAGCTTGACAAACGGCTACACCTTC. Its protein product is CASSLTNGYTF.

The gene calls are TRBV2 and TRBJ1-1, with TRBD1 as a possible D gene (6 bases). CDR1 and CDR2 (germline): SNHLY, FYNNEI. The germline V and J ends were trimmed by 8 bases and 0 bases, with 10 bases remaining between them. This CDR3 has 13 amino acids. CDR3 protein: CASGGTLNTEAFF. CDR3 nucleotide sequence: TGTGCCAGCGGGGGGACACTGAACACTGAAGCTTTCTTT.

The rearrangement joins TRBV10-1 to TRBJ1-1; a weak D match, TRBD1 (5 bases). CDR1 and CDR2 (germline): WNHNN, SYGVQD (reference sequence). The CDR3 loop spans 16 amino acids. V was cut by 8 bases and J by 1 base, with 20 bases left in between. The CDR3 DNA is TGCGCCAGCCCCCAGGGTCGGGGAAGGGGGAACACTGAAGCTTTCTTT. Its translation: CASPQGRGRGNTEAFF.

This chain connects TRBV7-3 to TRBJ2-2; D gene ambiguous. There are 12 residues in the CDR3. In germline, CDR1 is SGHTA, CDR2 FQGTGA. V lost 2 bases to trimming and J lost 7 bases, with 5 bases between them. In DNA form, the CDR3 reads TGTGCCAGCAGCTTACACCGCGGGGAGCTGTTTTTT. Its protein is CASSLHRGELFF.

This chain uses TRBV5-1 with TRBJ1-6; D is perhaps TRBD1 (6 bases). This CDR3 is 14 amino acids long. V lost 4 bases and J lost 8, with 13 bases in between. Per the germline V gene, CDR1 is SGHRS and CDR2 is YFSETQ. CDR3 loop: CASSRWGRDSPLHF. As DNA, the CDR3 is TGCGCCAGCAGCCGCTGGGGGCGAGATTCACCCCTCCACTTT.

V usage is TRBV7-3 and J usage is TRBJ1-6, with D perhaps TRBD1 (5 bases). Trimming removed 3 bases from V and 7 bases from J, with 10 bases in between. The CDR3 contains 14 residues. In germline, CDR1 is SGHTA, CDR2 FQGTGA. The CDR3 bases are TGTGCCAGCAGCTTGGGGGTCGTCAATTCACCCCTCCACTTT. Its protein is CASSLGVVNSPLHF.

The gene calls are TRBV4-2 and TRBJ2-3; tentatively, D is TRBD1 or TRBD2 (5 bases each). This CDR3 comprises 15 residues. V was clipped by 4 bases and J by 2 bases, with 13 bases between them. Germline V gene lookup returns CDR1 LGHNA and CDR2 YNFKEQ. The CDR3 coding sequence is TGTGCCAGCAGCCCTCGGGACCGAGTCACAGATACGCAGTATTTT. This codes for CASSPRDRVTDTQYF.

The chain carries TRBV7-9 and TRBJ1-2; no firm D call. CDR1 is SEHNR and CDR2 is FQNEAQ in the germline V gene (reference sequence). This CDR3 is built from 15 residues. Deletions cut 3 bases from V and 1 base from J, with 12 bases between. As DNA, the CDR3 is TGTGCCAGCAGCTTCGCCGGACCCTATAACTATGGCTACACCTTC. Protein: CASSFAGPYNYGYTF.

This chain connects TRBV7-2 to TRBJ2-3; TRBD1 might be the D (6 bases). Trimming took off 7 bases at V and 1 base at J, with 12 bases between the two ends. The CDR3 contains 14 residues. The germline V gene has CDR1 SGHTA and CDR2 FQGNSA. The CDR3 DNA reads as TGTGCCAGCACCCTGGACAGTCGCACAGATACGCAGTATTTT. Its translation: CASTLDSRTDTQYF.

Points on this clone: One end of the junction is discordant with germline, which a read error may explain. The V and J genes are TRBV11-1 and TRBJ2-7, with D hard to call. The CDR3 is 12 residues long. Germline CDR1 and CDR2: SGHAT and FQDESV (reference sequence). CDR3 sequence: CASSATPTVAFF. The CDR3 coding sequence is TGTGCCAGCAGCGCCACGCCCACAGTAGCTTTCTTC.

The chain recombines TRBV5-4 with TRBJ2-5; 11 bases are shared with TRBD2. Germline lookup yields CDR1 SGHNT and CDR2 YYREEE (reference sequence). Trimming at V came to 3 bases and at J to 3 bases, leaving 7 bases not matched to a gene. The CDR3 covers 16 residues. This CDR3 reads CASSSVAGGFKETQYF. CDR3 DNA sequence: TGTGCCAGCAGCTCAGTAGCGGGGGGGTTCAAAGAGACCCAGTACTTC.

The chain links TRBV5-1 to TRBJ1-1, with D uncertain. V was cut by 4 bases and J by 1 base, with 8 bases left in between. The CDR3 covers 13 residues. From germline, CDR1 is SGHRS and CDR2 YFSETQ. The CDR3 DNA reads TGCGCCAGCAGCCTCGGCCCGAACACTGAAGCTTTCTTT. Amino acid sequence: CASSLGPNTEAFF.

Only a few counts were recorded for this clone. This rearrangement joins TRBV6-5 to TRBJ1-5; no clear D gene. V dropped 6 bases and J dropped 0 bases, with 6 bases sitting between them. There are 13 residues in the CDR3. Looked up from germline, CDR1 is MNHEY and CDR2 is SVGAGI. In nucleotides, the CDR3 is TGTGCCAGCAGAGGATTTAGCAATCAGCCCCAGCATTTT. This encodes CASRGFSNQPQHF.